This T cell receptor (beta chain) emerged from a study of T cell clones after liver transplantation. Repertoires were generated with immunoSEQ multiplex PCR, while TCRdb's copy carries only in-frame clones and drops some. The table has about 74,000 clones, 75% to 90% seen once. Per germline, CDR1 SGHTA and CDR2 FQGNSA. The CDR3 is 16 residues long. J was trimmed by 0 bases and V by 4 bases; bases with no gene match: 2. This TCR came from a human donor who received a liver transplant. The J gene is TRBJ2-3, the V gene TRBV7-2; 12 nucleotides align to TRBD2. The specimen comprised CD4+ T cells from blood, sampled before liver transplant. The CDR3 spells CASSSLAGGSTDTQYF. Written as DNA, the CDR3 is TGTGCCAGCAGCTCCCTAGCGGGAGGGAGCACAGATACGCAGTATTTT.